The 12 T cell receptor beta chains listed next were all sequenced from one sample in a study of cytomegalovirus exposure and HLA in healthy donors. PCR primers comprised 60 Vbeta and 13 Jbeta primers. Here immunoSEQ multiplex PCR was the method, and the copy in TCRdb shows in-frame clones only, minus some. The repertoire holds under 200,000 clones, with 79% as singletons. Specimen: PBMCs. These receptors all stem from a woman aged 40 to 50 in good health and CMV-seronegative.

The chain combines TRBV6-1 with TRBJ2-7; D is ambiguous. Deletions cut 3 bases from V and 0 bases from J, with 6 bases between. CDR3 length: 13 residues. The germline CDR1 and CDR2 sequences are MNHNS and SASEGT. The CDR3 loop is CASSDGGSYEQYF. The CDR3, as DNA: TGTGCCAGCAGTGACGGCGGCTCCTACGAGCAGTACTTC.

The rearrangement joins TRBV13 to TRBJ2-5; 11 bases are shared with TRBD2. CDR3 length equals 15 residues. V trimming: 3 bases; J trimming: 5 bases; junction bases outside the gene matches: 5. Germline CDR1 is PRHDT and CDR2 is FYEKMQ (reference sequence). The DNA of the CDR3 is TGTGCCAGCAGCTTCGCTAGCGGGGGGTTTGAGACCCAGTACTTC. Translation gives CASSFASGGFETQYF.

The CDR3 reads CASSLGGQGAFPGNTIYF. Here the CDR3 DNA reads TGCGCCAGCAGCTTGGGAGGACAGGGGGCATTTCCTGGAAACACCATATATTTT. The chain links TRBV5-1 to TRBJ1-3; 11 bases align to TRBD1. V shed 0 bases, J shed 2 bases, and the junction held 7 bases outside the gene matches. CDR3 length: 18 residues. Germline V lookup: CDR1 SGHRS, CDR2 YFSETQ.

The chain carries TRBV27 and TRBJ2-1; TRBD2 matches 8 bases. The J segment lost 3 bases and the V segment lost 8 bases, leaving 6 bases of the junction unmatched. Germline V lookup: CDR1 MNHEY, CDR2 SMNVEV (reference sequence). The CDR3 totals 14 residues. CDR3 coding DNA: TGTGCCAGCGTACTAGCGGTAGGCTACAATGAGCAGTTCTTC. This encodes CASVLAVGYNEQFF.

This chain uses TRBV5-5 with TRBJ1-4; 10 positions agree with TRBD1. There are 15 residues in the CDR3. V was clipped by 4 bases and J by 10 bases; unmatched bases: 10. Germline V gene lookup returns CDR1 SGHKS and CDR2 YYEKEE (reference sequence). CDR3 region: CASSPGTGDRGKLFF. As DNA, the CDR3 is TGTGCCAGCAGCCCCGGGACAGGGGATCGCGGAAAACTGTTTTTT. Variable domain in full (rest from reference TRBV5-5 and TRBJ1-4): DAGVTQSPTHLIKTRGQQVTLRCSPISGHKSVSWYQQVLGQGPQFIFQYYEKEERGRGNFPDRFSARQFPNYSSELNVNALLLGDSALYLCASSPGTGDRGKLFFGSGTQLSVL.

The chain recombines TRBV29-1 with TRBJ1-1, with D perhaps TRBD1 (5 bases). Trimming took off 6 bases at V and 8 bases at J, with 13 bases between the two ends. Germline CDR1 reads SQVTM; CDR2 reads ANQGSEA. The CDR3 has 11 residues. CDR3 in DNA: TGCAGCGTCCTGATGGGGGGGGAAGCTTTCTTT. Protein product: CSVLMGGEAFF.

The rearrangement uses TRBV5-1 and TRBJ2-1; a possible D gene is TRBD1 (6 bases). CDR3 length: 15 amino acids. V lost 2 bases and J 6 bases, leaving 15 bases between the germline ends. Germline V gene sequence: CDR1 SGHRS, CDR2 YFSETQ. The CDR3 loop is CASSLGQPGLNEQFF. DNA for the CDR3: TGCGCCAGCAGCTTAGGACAGCCAGGCCTCAATGAGCAGTTCTTC.

The chain combines TRBV30 with TRBJ2-7, with 7 bases identical to TRBD1. The length of the CDR3 is 15 residues. CDR1 is GTSNPN and CDR2 is SVGIG in the germline V gene (reference sequence). The junction had 7 bases not matched to a gene; V was cut back by 0 bases and J by 2 bases. CDR3 sequence: CAWSVFAGGPYEQYF. CDR3 bases: TGTGCCTGGAGTGTATTTGCAGGGGGACCCTACGAGCAGTACTTC. The complete variable domain, with remaining parts taken from reference TRBV30 and TRBJ2-7, reads SQTIHQWPATLVQPVGSPLSLECTVEGTSNPNLYWYRQAAGRGLQLLFYSVGIGQISSEVPQNLSASRPQDRQFILSSKKLLLSDSGFYLCAWSVFAGGPYEQYFGPGTRLTVT.

The chain links TRBV7-2 to TRBJ2-4, with D unclear. The length of the CDR3 is 11 residues. Germline V gene sequence: CDR1 SGHTA, CDR2 FQGNSA. Trimming stripped 1 base from V and 11 bases from J, with 6 bases between. The CDR3 loop is CASSLERVQYF. The DNA of the CDR3 is TGTGCCAGCAGCTTAGAACGAGTTCAGTACTTC.

The rearrangement uses TRBV11-2 and TRBJ2-2; D perhaps matches TRBD2 (6 bases). Germline V CDR1 and CDR2: SGHAT, FQNNGV. This CDR3 region has 17 residues. V was cut by 4 bases and J by 4 bases, with 19 bases left in between. CDR3 nucleotides: TGTGCCAGCAGCTGGGGCCCTCGGGGGAGAGGCACCGGGGAGCTGTTTTTT. It codes for CASSWGPRGRGTGELFF.

This clone was counted between two and nine times. The chain is built from TRBV7-8 and TRBJ1-1; a possible D gene is TRBD1 (6 bases). Germline V lookup: CDR1 SGHVS, CDR2 FQNEAQ. CDR3 length: 15 residues. The V end lost 4 bases, the J end lost 6 bases, and 18 bases lay between the germline ends. The CDR3 region has the DNA TGTGCCAGCAGCTCGTTGGACCAGGGGTCGGCTGAAGCTTTCTTT. Protein: CASSSLDQGSAEAFF.

The count of this clone is one. CDR3: CASSFGQEEETQYF. The CDR3 DNA sequence: TGCGCCAGCAGCTTTGGGCAAGAAGAAGAGACCCAGTACTTC. The chain is built from TRBV5-1 and TRBJ2-5, with D unclear. The V gene's germline CDR1 is SGHRS and CDR2 YFSETQ. The CDR3 length is 14 residues. Trimming cost V 2 bases and J 3 bases, with 11 bases left between them.